This is a list of T cell receptor beta chains from one sample in a study of identical twins. MiXCR, run by TCRdb on the 5' RACE reads, gives a single entry per CDR3 protein. The data show some 760,000 distinct CDR3 sequences, roughly 18% seen once. A further study also used this sample, focusing on T cells expressing NK-cell markers.

The sample comprised PBMCs. These receptors all stem from a woman aged 18-30 years in good health. Both conserved end residues are trimmed from each CDR3. The order of the fields is clone size, D gene, V gene, CDR3 protein. A D gene is named only where the DNA matches it firmly. Rows may omit the clone size; those that give it use once, few, many or a size class.

abundance: many
d_gene: NA
v_gene: TRBV12-3/TRBV12-4
CDR3aa: ASSFFNEQF

abundance: many
d_gene: NA
v_gene: TRBV12-3/TRBV12-4
CDR3aa: ASSSRNGGTYEQY

abundance: NA
d_gene: NA
v_gene: TRBV12-3/TRBV12-4
CDR3aa: ASSGSRGRLSYGYT

abundance: NA
d_gene: NA
v_gene: TRBV6-1
CDR3aa: ASSEYSFGTQY

abundance: NA
d_gene: TRBD2
v_gene: TRBV6-5
CDR3aa: ASSYGRGRGRSETQY

abundance: few
d_gene: TRBD1
v_gene: TRBV29-1
CDR3aa: SVQDRGDLYEQY

abundance: few
d_gene: NA
v_gene: TRBV5-1
CDR3aa: ASSLAVGPNTGELF

abundance: few
d_gene: TRBD2
v_gene: TRBV4-3
CDR3aa: ASSQGSGDPYNEQF

abundance: NA
d_gene: TRBD2
v_gene: TRBV20-1
CDR3aa: SARLSASGSRQGQY

abundance: few
d_gene: TRBD1
v_gene: TRBV20-1
CDR3aa: SAAGLDRGYEQY

abundance: NA
d_gene: NA
v_gene: TRBV6-1
CDR3aa: ASPNRVGNTEAF

abundance: many
d_gene: NA
v_gene: TRBV2
CDR3aa: ASSEVGYSDTQY

abundance: few
d_gene: NA
v_gene: TRBV20-1
CDR3aa: SARVRATVDTEAF

abundance: few
d_gene: NA
v_gene: TRBV12-3/TRBV12-4
CDR3aa: ASSSAGVITGELF

abundance: many
d_gene: NA
v_gene: TRBV12-3/TRBV12-4
CDR3aa: ASSSVLGAQY

abundance: NA
d_gene: NA
v_gene: TRBV12-3/TRBV12-4
CDR3aa: ASSMAIGNNQPQH

abundance: few
d_gene: NA
v_gene: TRBV28
CDR3aa: ASSPGAVLSYEQY

abundance: many
d_gene: NA
v_gene: TRBV6-5
CDR3aa: ASSYLQAQY

abundance: NA
d_gene: NA
v_gene: TRBV4-3
CDR3aa: ASSQDWGATSSYEQY

abundance: NA
d_gene: TRBD2
v_gene: TRBV20-1
CDR3aa: SARVLAALSYDTDTQY

abundance: NA
d_gene: TRBD2
v_gene: TRBV20-1
CDR3aa: SGLAHTGELF

abundance: NA
d_gene: NA
v_gene: TRBV20-1
CDR3aa: STPPGYNEQF

abundance: NA
d_gene: NA
v_gene: TRBV6-1
CDR3aa: ASKMSVGSRAYEQY

abundance: many
d_gene: NA
v_gene: TRBV12-3/TRBV12-4
CDR3aa: ASSRLWQASYGYT

abundance: NA
d_gene: NA
v_gene: TRBV10-3
CDR3aa: AISRASAQETQY

abundance: NA
d_gene: TRBD1
v_gene: TRBV12-3/TRBV12-4
CDR3aa: ASKVRQGLNEQY

abundance: few
d_gene: TRBD1
v_gene: TRBV10-3
CDR3aa: AISEQGENIQY

abundance: few
d_gene: TRBD1
v_gene: TRBV12-3/TRBV12-4
CDR3aa: ASRSGQGALETQY

abundance: NA
d_gene: NA
v_gene: TRBV10-3
CDR3aa: AISEAIGSYEQY

abundance: NA
d_gene: NA
v_gene: TRBV7-7
CDR3aa: ASSLEAGSSYEKY

abundance: few
d_gene: TRBD1
v_gene: TRBV12-3/TRBV12-4
CDR3aa: ASTPDRGNHEQY

abundance: NA
d_gene: NA
v_gene: TRBV20-1
CDR3aa: SAQTVGNSPLH

abundance: few
d_gene: TRBD1
v_gene: TRBV20-1
CDR3aa: SARDPGQGRNEQF

abundance: NA
d_gene: TRBD2
v_gene: TRBV7-6
CDR3aa: ASSSRLATNYEQY

abundance: few
d_gene: NA
v_gene: TRBV4-3
CDR3aa: ASSQDGAPLTGANVLT

abundance: many
d_gene: NA
v_gene: TRBV6-2/TRBV6-3
CDR3aa: ASSYLAGTALNTEAF

abundance: NA
d_gene: NA
v_gene: TRBV6-5
CDR3aa: ASSYSSQSRMGAF

abundance: many
d_gene: TRBD2
v_gene: TRBV29-1
CDR3aa: SVLAGGETQY

abundance: many
d_gene: NA
v_gene: TRBV12-3/TRBV12-4
CDR3aa: ASSLIGGEQF

abundance: NA
d_gene: NA
v_gene: TRBV25-1
CDR3aa: ASSSPFGGETQY

abundance: NA
d_gene: NA
v_gene: TRBV27
CDR3aa: ASSGSFNQPQH

abundance: few
d_gene: TRBD2
v_gene: TRBV6-1
CDR3aa: ASSFGTNQETQY

abundance: NA
d_gene: NA
v_gene: TRBV4-2
CDR3aa: ASSQSRALTEAF

abundance: NA
d_gene: TRBD1
v_gene: TRBV10-3
CDR3aa: AALGQGAPYEQY

abundance: NA
d_gene: TRBD1
v_gene: TRBV11-2
CDR3aa: ASSIPGQGIYNEQF

abundance: many
d_gene: TRBD2
v_gene: TRBV20-1
CDR3aa: SALRLAGGWDEQF

abundance: NA
d_gene: NA
v_gene: TRBV2
CDR3aa: ASSEDLLLAKNIQY

abundance: few
d_gene: NA
v_gene: TRBV12-3/TRBV12-4
CDR3aa: ASPQDRYRSEKLF

abundance: few
d_gene: NA
v_gene: TRBV9
CDR3aa: ASSVGALNTGELF

abundance: few
d_gene: NA
v_gene: TRBV7-9
CDR3aa: ASSPLRGDQPQH

abundance: NA
d_gene: NA
v_gene: TRBV20-1
CDR3aa: SAPRGGSPLH

abundance: few
d_gene: TRBD1
v_gene: TRBV6-1
CDR3aa: ASTRQGQNTEAF

abundance: few
d_gene: TRBD2
v_gene: TRBV3-1
CDR3aa: ASSQGSLAGDEQF

abundance: once
d_gene: NA
v_gene: TRBV6-1
CDR3aa: ASRLGGADTEAF

abundance: few
d_gene: TRBD2
v_gene: TRBV9
CDR3aa: ASSVEGGGSGANVLT

abundance: NA
d_gene: TRBD1
v_gene: TRBV15
CDR3aa: ATSRDRGGGELF

abundance: few
d_gene: NA
v_gene: TRBV20-1
CDR3aa: SARGLGSGANVLT

abundance: few
d_gene: NA
v_gene: TRBV20-1
CDR3aa: SATRGEETQY

abundance: many
d_gene: NA
v_gene: TRBV5-1
CDR3aa: ASSLGTFYGYT